A selection of T cell receptor beta chains follows, all from one sample in a study of OX40 agonist ivuxolimab in advanced cancers. The protocol was immunoSEQ multiplex PCR, while the TCRdb copy is restricted to in-frame clones and leaves out a portion. The sample gives more than 85,000 clones, more than 85% of which show up once; around 0.31% is in the top ten. Sequenced material: CD4+ or CD8+ T cells sorted from blood, taken in a trial of the OX40 agonist ivuxolimab. The receptor set was obtained from an adult with an advanced solid tumor such as melanoma, head and neck, liver or kidney cancer. Each CDR3 is given with its conserved first and last residue. The order of the fields is J gene, D gene, clone size, V gene, CDR3 DNA, CDR3 protein. The D gene is left open where the match is weak. Size is omitted from some rows. Given values are once, few, many or a class for expanded clones.

j_call: TRBJ2-1; d_call: TRBD2; clone_size: -; v_call: TRBV7-6; cdr3_nt: TGTGCCAGCAGCCCCGGGACTAGCCGGGGGTACAATGAGCAGTTCTTC; cdr3_aa: CASSPGTSRGYNEQFF
j_call: TRBJ1-6; d_call: TRBD1; clone_size: -; v_call: TRBV6-1; cdr3_nt: TGTGCCAGCAGCCTCTCAGGGGGGGATAATTCACCCCTCCACTTT; cdr3_aa: CASSLSGGDNSPLHF
j_call: TRBJ1-5; d_call: -; clone_size: -; v_call: TRBV5-6; cdr3_nt: TGTGCCAGCAGCTTGGCCACGGGTCGACAGCCCCAGCATTTT; cdr3_aa: CASSLATGRQPQHF
j_call: TRBJ2-7; d_call: TRBD2; clone_size: -; v_call: TRBV29-1; cdr3_nt: TGCAGCGTTACTAGCGGGGGAGTCTACGAGCAGTACTTC; cdr3_aa: CSVTSGGVYEQYF
j_call: TRBJ1-2; d_call: -; clone_size: -; v_call: TRBV15; cdr3_nt: TGTGCCACCAGCAGAGAAGGGGGAGGATATGGCTACACCTTC; cdr3_aa: CATSREGGGYGYTF
j_call: TRBJ2-2; d_call: -; clone_size: -; v_call: TRBV11-2; cdr3_nt: TGTGCCAGCAGCTTAGTGCCTCGGTTTGTCGGCGGGGAGCTGTTTTTT; cdr3_aa: CASSLVPRFVGGELFF
j_call: TRBJ1-5; d_call: -; clone_size: few; v_call: TRBV5-5; cdr3_nt: TGTGCCAGCAGCTTGACCTTCGCAAATCAGCCCCAGCATTTT; cdr3_aa: CASSLTFANQPQHF
j_call: TRBJ2-3; d_call: -; clone_size: -; v_call: TRBV2; cdr3_nt: TGTGCCAGCAGACTCGACAGAGCCACAGATACGCAGTATTTT; cdr3_aa: CASRLDRATDTQYF
j_call: TRBJ1-4; d_call: -; clone_size: -; v_call: TRBV5-1; cdr3_nt: TGCGCCAGCAGCTCAGGGGCCTCGGTCACTAATGAAAAACTGTTTTTT; cdr3_aa: CASSSGASVTNEKLFF
j_call: TRBJ1-2; d_call: TRBD1; clone_size: -; v_call: TRBV7-3; cdr3_nt: TGTGCCAGCAGCAAACAGGGGTTGCCTGGAGTCTATGGCTACACCTTC; cdr3_aa: CASSKQGLPGVYGYTF
j_call: TRBJ2-5; d_call: TRBD1; clone_size: -; v_call: TRBV12-5; cdr3_nt: TGTGCTAGTGGGCGCGGACAGGGGACGGAGACCCAGTACTTC; cdr3_aa: CASGRGQGTETQYF
j_call: TRBJ1-1; d_call: -; clone_size: -; v_call: TRBV28; cdr3_nt: TGTGCCAGCGGTACGAGAGGGACTGAAGCTTTCTTT; cdr3_aa: CASGTRGTEAFF
j_call: TRBJ2-2; d_call: TRBD2; clone_size: -; v_call: TRBV6-1; cdr3_nt: TGTGCCAGTCGACTAGCGGACTACACCGGGGAGCTGTTTTTT; cdr3_aa: CASRLADYTGELFF
j_call: TRBJ2-3; d_call: TRBD1; clone_size: -; v_call: TRBV9; cdr3_nt: TGTGCCAGCAGCATCAGAGGGGACAGGGGAAGGGATACGCAGTATTTT; cdr3_aa: CASSIRGDRGRDTQYF
j_call: TRBJ2-2; d_call: TRBD2; clone_size: -; v_call: TRBV11-3; cdr3_nt: TGTGCCAGCAGCCAGCCTCGGTTAGCGGGGTCGAACACCGGGGAGCTGTTTTTT; cdr3_aa: CASSQPRLAGSNTGELFF
j_call: TRBJ2-1; d_call: -; clone_size: -; v_call: TRBV10-3; cdr3_nt: TGTGCCATCAGTGACAGTTCCAATGAGCAGTTCTTC; cdr3_aa: CAISDSSNEQFF
j_call: TRBJ2-5; d_call: TRBD2; clone_size: -; v_call: TRBV10-3; cdr3_nt: TGTGCCATCTCCGCTAGCGGGACTGAGACCCAGTACTTC; cdr3_aa: CAISASGTETQYF
j_call: TRBJ2-7; d_call: TRBD2; clone_size: -; v_call: TRBV7-2; cdr3_nt: TGTGCCAGCAGCTCGTTAGCGGGAGGGAGCTACGAGCAGTACTTC; cdr3_aa: CASSSLAGGSYEQYF
j_call: TRBJ2-3; d_call: TRBD2; clone_size: -; v_call: TRBV6-1; cdr3_nt: TGTGCCAGCAGTGAAGCGGGGACTAGCTCTAGCACAGATACGCAGTATTTT; cdr3_aa: CASSEAGTSSSTDTQYF
j_call: TRBJ1-3; d_call: -; clone_size: -; v_call: TRBV19; cdr3_nt: TGTGCCAGTAGTATCCGGAATAGAGGAAACACCATATATTTT; cdr3_aa: CASSIRNRGNTIYF
j_call: TRBJ2-6; d_call: -; clone_size: -; v_call: TRBV5-8; cdr3_nt: TGTGCCAGCAGCTTGGCGACAACAGGGACTTACTCTGGGGCCAACGTCCTGACTTTC; cdr3_aa: CASSLATTGTYSGANVLTF
j_call: TRBJ2-5; d_call: -; clone_size: -; v_call: TRBV13; cdr3_nt: TGTGCCAGCAGCCCATCGGGCCGGATCGAGACCCAGTACTTC; cdr3_aa: CASSPSGRIETQYF
j_call: TRBJ2-3; d_call: -; clone_size: -; v_call: TRBV5-1; cdr3_nt: TGCGCCAGCAGCTTGGCTGTCCCCCCTACAGATACGCAGTATTTT; cdr3_aa: CASSLAVPPTDTQYF